This T cell receptor (beta chain) was profiled in a study of T cell responses to AZD1222 COVID-19 vaccine (dated by TCRdb to the early 2020s). Context from the whole study: TCR sequencing covered more than 230 trial participants: 200 to 220 given two doses of AZD1222 and approximately 26 given two doses of MenACWY control vaccine. Trial participants were enrolled by age into subgroups of 18-55, 56-69 and 70-plus years, and around 150, 28 and 57 TCR-sequenced participants, respectively, were included in these subgroups. Summary of the overall study and its limitations: Conclusions about previously exposed vaccinees were limited because only five to seven AZD1222 recipients were SARS-CoV-2 seropositive at baseline. Spike-specific TCR breadth and depth rose significantly after two AZD1222 doses compared with day 0 and with MenACWY recipients. Participants were mostly white British and included more females than males, and it was suggested by the authors that clonal diversity may have been underestimated. The vaccine-associated CD4 TCRs covered the entire spike protein, and the dominant responses fell in regions 160-218 and 743-854. The 56-69-year group was small, and its depth increase did not reach significance, likely because of low power. Epitopes outside the regions mutated in the B.1.351 and B.1.1.7 variants were reportedly recognized by nearly half of the unique spike-specific TCRs. Because no samples from the day 14 peak response were available, repertoires could be characterized only after the peak T cell response.

The CDR3 regions of human TCRbeta chains were analyzed by immunosequencing. Per the source publication's procedure: TCRs in the repertoires were compared against a reference library of SARS-CoV-2-specific TCRs that had been generated with the MIRA antigen-specificity platform. Breadth was defined as the fraction of unique TCRs that were SARS-CoV-2-associated. Depth was defined as the fraction of total T cells that were SARS-CoV-2-associated. Using the MIRA data, every spike-specific TCR was mapped to the spike region that the TCR reacted to and assigned to either a CD4 or a CD8 class. Log10-transformed breadth and depth values were compared by one-way ANOVA with Sidak's multiple comparisons tests. Here the immuneACCESS table is served through TCRdb, limited to in-frame sequences with V and J called. Missing clones are a known gap in these copies; in checked studies unresolved V genes cover under half, and the rest lacks a known reason. V and J calls plus clone size are reproduced from that table; the DNA served to infer D and trimming. The sample data list 90,000 to 130,000 clones, and roughly 89% of these were observed just once. The ten largest clones represent about 2.6% of the sample.

Sample time point, as interpreted from the label and publication: about 28 days (+/-7) after the second vaccine dose. Because spike-specific TCR depth and breadth did not differ between the two schedules, AZD1222 recipients who got a second dose at roughly 4 weeks were pooled with those who got a second dose at roughly 12 weeks. Vaccinee samples were obtained from the UK trials COV001 and COV002, which included a single-blind randomized controlled phase 2/3 trial of AZD1222 (ChAdOx1 nCoV-19) in healthy adults. For TCRbeta chain sequencing, PBMC samples were collected from trial participants at day 0 and at day 28 after the second dose. Its CDR3 holds 16 amino acids, cysteine through phenylalanine. Only the CDR3 part of the read is kept: 48 bases, read in frame from the first base. Trimming removed 4 bases from V and 8 bases from J; the gene matches leave 14 bases unexplained. CDR1 SGHTA and CDR2 FQGNSA were looked up in the germline V gene.

As for this clone: This receptor's antigen is unknown. No clone much larger than this one lies a single base away; base qualities are absent.

This receptor was identified in an adult who received the AZD1222 COVID-19 vaccine. The V and J genes are TRBV7-2 and TRBJ1-2; 9 junctional bases match TRBD1. The source material was peripheral blood, sampled 28 days after the second AZD1222 dose. The nucleotide sequence reads as follows: TGTGCCAGCAGCTCACCTCCGGGACAGGGCCTTTGGGGCTACACCTTC. Its translation is CASSSPPGQGLWGYTF.